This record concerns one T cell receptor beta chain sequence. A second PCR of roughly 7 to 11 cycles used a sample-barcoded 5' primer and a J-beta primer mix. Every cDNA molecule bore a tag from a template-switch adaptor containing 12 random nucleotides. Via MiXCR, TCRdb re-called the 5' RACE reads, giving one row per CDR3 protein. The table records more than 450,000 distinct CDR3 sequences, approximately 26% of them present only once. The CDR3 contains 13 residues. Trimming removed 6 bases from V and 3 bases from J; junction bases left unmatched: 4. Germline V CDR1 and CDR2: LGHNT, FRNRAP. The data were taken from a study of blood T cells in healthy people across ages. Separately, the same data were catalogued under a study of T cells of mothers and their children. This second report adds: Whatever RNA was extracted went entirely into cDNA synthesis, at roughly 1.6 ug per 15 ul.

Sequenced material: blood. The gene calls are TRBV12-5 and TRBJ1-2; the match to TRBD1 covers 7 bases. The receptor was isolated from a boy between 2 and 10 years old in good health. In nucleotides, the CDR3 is TGTGCTAGTGGACCCGGGACAGACTATGGCTACACCTTC. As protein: CASGPGTDYGYTF. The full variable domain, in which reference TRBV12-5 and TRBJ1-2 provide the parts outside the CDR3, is DARVTQTPRHKVTEMGQEVTMRCQPILGHNTVFWYRQTMMQGLELLAYFRNRAPLDDSGMPKDRFSAEMPDATLATLKIQPSEPRDSAVYFCASGPGTDYGYTFGSGTRLTVV.